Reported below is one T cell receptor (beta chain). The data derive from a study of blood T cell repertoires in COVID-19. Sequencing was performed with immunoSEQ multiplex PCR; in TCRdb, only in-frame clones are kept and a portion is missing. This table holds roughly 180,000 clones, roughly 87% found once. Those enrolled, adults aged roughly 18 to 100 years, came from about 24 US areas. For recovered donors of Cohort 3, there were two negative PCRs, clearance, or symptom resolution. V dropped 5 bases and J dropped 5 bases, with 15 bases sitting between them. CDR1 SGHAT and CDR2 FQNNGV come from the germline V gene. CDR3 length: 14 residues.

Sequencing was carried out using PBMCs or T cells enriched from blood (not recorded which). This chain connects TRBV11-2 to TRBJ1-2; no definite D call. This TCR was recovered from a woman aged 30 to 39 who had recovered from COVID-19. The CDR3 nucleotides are TGTGCCAGCAGCCAGAACACGGGGAGGTATGGCTACACCTTC. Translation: CASSQNTGRYGYTF. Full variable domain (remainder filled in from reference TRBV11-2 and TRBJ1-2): EAGVAQSPRYKIIEKRQSVAFWCNPISGHATLYWYQQILGQGPKLLIQFQNNGVVDDSQLPKDRFSAERLKGVDSTLKIQPAKLEDSAVYLCASSQNTGRYGYTFGSGTRLTVV.